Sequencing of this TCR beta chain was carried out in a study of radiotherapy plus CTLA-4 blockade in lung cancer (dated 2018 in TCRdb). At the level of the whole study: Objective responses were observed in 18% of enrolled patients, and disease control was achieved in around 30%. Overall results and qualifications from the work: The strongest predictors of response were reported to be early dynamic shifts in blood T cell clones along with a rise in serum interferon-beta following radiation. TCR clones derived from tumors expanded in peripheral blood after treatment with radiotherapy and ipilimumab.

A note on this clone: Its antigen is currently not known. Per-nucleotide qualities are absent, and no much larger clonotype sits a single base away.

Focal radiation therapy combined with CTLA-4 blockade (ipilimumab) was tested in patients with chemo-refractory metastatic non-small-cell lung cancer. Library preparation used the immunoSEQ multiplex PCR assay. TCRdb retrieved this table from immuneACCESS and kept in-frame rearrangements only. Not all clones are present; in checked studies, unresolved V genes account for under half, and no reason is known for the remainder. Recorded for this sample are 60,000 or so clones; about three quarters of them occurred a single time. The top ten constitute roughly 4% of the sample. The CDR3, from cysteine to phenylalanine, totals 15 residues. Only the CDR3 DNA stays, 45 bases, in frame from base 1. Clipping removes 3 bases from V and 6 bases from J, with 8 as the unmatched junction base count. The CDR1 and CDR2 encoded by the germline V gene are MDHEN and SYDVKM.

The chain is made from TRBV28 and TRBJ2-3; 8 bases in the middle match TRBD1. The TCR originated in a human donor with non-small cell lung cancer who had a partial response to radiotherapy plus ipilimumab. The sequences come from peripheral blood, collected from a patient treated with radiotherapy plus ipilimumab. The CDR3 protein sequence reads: CASSFGQGEGDTQYF. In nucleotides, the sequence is TGTGCCAGCAGTTTCGGACAGGGCGAAGGGGATACGCAGTATTTT.